This TCR beta chain originates from a study of blood T cell repertoires in COVID-19. The table came from immunoSEQ multiplex PCR; TCRdb's copy has only in-frame clones and leaves some out. The repertoire has over 90,000 clones, around four fifths of them found once; the top ten carry approximately 9.8%. The CDR3 is made up of 15 amino acids. V was pared by 3 bases and J by 6 bases, with 7 bases of the junction left unmatched. Germline V gene lookup returns CDR1 MDHEN and CDR2 SYDVKM. Sequenced: peripheral blood. V is TRBV28 and J is TRBJ2-1; 8 bases align to TRBD1. The source is a man aged 60 to 75 with active or convalescent COVID-19. The CDR3 spells CASSFGDRHSNEQFF. The CDR3 coding sequence is TGTGCCAGCAGTTTCGGGGACAGGCATTCCAATGAGCAGTTCTTC.